This T cell receptor beta chain stems from a study of CD8+ T cells in alopecia areata. The wider study: Those patients who were treated received oral tofacitinib, which was given at 5 to 10 mg twice daily for moderate-to-severe alopecia areata. Once tofacitinib had been taken for 6 to 18 months, 6 months off drug followed. Findings and limits, study-wide: Mice showed TCR sharing more clearly than patients did, possibly owing to HLA.

Alopecia areata patients provided lesional scalp punch biopsies and peripheral blood, both collected for the study. RNA was isolated and reverse transcribed to cDNA, the sequencing template. Profiled with immunoSEQ multiplex PCR; TCRdb holds only in-frame clones, not every one. The sample lists some 19,000 clones; about 70% were seen once. Germline V lookup: CDR1 SNHLY, CDR2 FYNNEI. CDR3 length: 13 residues. V was shortened by 7 bases and J by 2 bases, with 10 bases between the two germline ends. As for this clone: Antigen specificity is unknown.

This rearrangement joins TRBV2 to TRBJ2-3; D is ambiguous. The clonotype comes from a human donor with alopecia areata. The sequences come from skin, collected at week 0. The CDR3 bases are TGTGCCAGCAAAATCTTGAACACAGATACGCAGTATTTT. It specifies CASKILNTDTQYF.